These 11 T cell receptor beta chains came from one sample sequenced in a study of Tregs in tolerant kidney transplant recipients. Assay: immunoSEQ multiplex PCR; the TCRdb copy retains only in-frame clones and omits some. Among about 110,000 clones listed, nearly 90% were seen once. Source: CD4+ T cells from blood, taken before the transplant. These receptors were collected from a human donor who received a combined kidney and bone marrow transplant.

This chain links TRBV7-8 with TRBJ1-2; TRBD1 matches at 9 bases. Trimming cost V 3 bases and J 4 bases; bases outside gene matches: 3. The CDR3 is 14 amino acids. The germline V gene encodes CDR1 SGHVS and CDR2 FQNEAQ. The chain's CDR3 is CASSLGQGRYGYTF. In DNA, the CDR3 is TGTGCCAGCAGCTTGGGACAGGGACGCTATGGCTACACCTTC.

V and J are TRBV9 and TRBJ2-3; TRBD2 matches at 10 bases. This CDR3 is 19 amino acids long. Germline assignment: CDR1 SGDLS and CDR2 YYNGEE. Trimming took 0 bases from V and 2 from J; bases not matched to a gene: 12. The CDR3 nucleotides are TGTGCCAGCAGCGTAGGGGGGTCTAGCGGGAGCTCTTACACAGATACGCAGTATTTT. The encoded protein is CASSVGGSSGSSYTDTQYF.

This clone has a single count. The rearrangement uses TRBV7-7 and TRBJ2-7; TRBD1 agrees at 8 bases. Germline-derived CDR1 and CDR2 are SSHAT and FNYEAQ (reference sequence). J lost 5 bases, V lost 5 bases, and 5 bases had no gene match. The CDR3 has 13 residues. Written as DNA, the CDR3 is TGTGCCAGCAGCGTCTTGACAGGGGACGAGCAGTACTTC. Translating gives CASSVLTGDEQYF.

This clone was seen ten or more times. This chain joins TRBV18 and TRBJ1-4; 10 bases fit TRBD1. CDR3 length equals 14 residues. CDR1 KGHSH and CDR2 LQKENI come from the germline V gene. V lost 3 bases to trimming and J lost 6 bases; unmatched junction nucleotides: 1. The DNA for the CDR3 is TGTGCCAGCTCACCGGGGACAGGGGATGAAAAACTGTTTTTT. Translation: CASSPGTGDEKLFF.

J is TRBJ2-3 and V is TRBV7-6, with a weak D call TRBD2 (5 bases). This CDR3 contains 15 residues. Germline V gives CDR1 SGHVS, CDR2 FNYEAQ. V lost 5 bases to trimming and J lost 0 bases, with 12 bases between them. The chain's CDR3 is CASSLRGRSTDTQYF. For the CDR3, the DNA is TGTGCCAGCAGCCTCCGAGGGCGAAGCACAGATACGCAGTATTTT.

This clone occurred a few times. This rearrangement joins TRBV6-1 to TRBJ1-2; 7 bases agree with TRBD1. The CDR3 is made up of 15 amino acids. Looked up from germline, CDR1 is MNHNS and CDR2 is SASEGT. Germline trimming cut 4 bases from V and 3 bases from J; bases unmatched to any gene: 8. CDR3 sequence (DNA): TGTGCCAGCAGTGGACAGGGCAGGGTGGACTATGGCTACACCTTC. This encodes CASSGQGRVDYGYTF.

The DNA of the CDR3 is TGTGCCAGCAGCCGGGGACAGGTCACTGAAGCTTTCTTT. Translating it yields CASSRGQVTEAFF. The V call is TRBV7-6, the J call TRBJ1-1; 8 bases align to TRBD1. In germline, CDR1 is SGHVS, CDR2 FNYEAQ. The CDR3 covers 13 residues. The V segment lost 5 bases and the J segment 4 bases; nucleotides outside the gene matches: 3.

The chain carries TRBV21-1 and TRBJ1-2; TRBD1, as called in the table, went unchecked against the DNA. TRBV21-1 is described as a pseudogene. The CDR3 contains 17 residues. CDR3 loop: CASSKGEPGQPNYGYTF. DNA for the CDR3: TGTGCCAGCAGCAAAGGGGAGCCGGGACAACCTAACTATGGCTACACCTTC.

The rearrangement joins TRBV10-3 to TRBJ1-1; D is ambiguous. Germline V gene data show CDR1 as ENHRY and CDR2 as SYGVKD. V was trimmed by 4 bases and J by 3 bases, leaving 18 bases between them. This CDR3 has 16 residues. The CDR3 bases are TGTGCCATCAGTGCTTCGACCTCCCGGGTGGACACTGAAGCTTTCTTT. Its translation: CAISASTSRVDTEAFF.

The chain employs TRBV5-4 and TRBJ2-1; TRBD2 agrees at 9 bases. The V segment lost 0 bases and the J segment 5 bases; nucleotides outside the gene matches: 9. This CDR3 comprises 17 residues. CDR1 is SGHNT and CDR2 is YYREEE in the germline V gene (reference sequence). The DNA of the CDR3 is TGTGCCAGCAGCTTGGGGCCGGCTAGCGGGGTTAACAATGAGCAGTTCTTC. Its protein product is CASSLGPASGVNNEQFF.

This CDR3 reads CASSRRPDAQGTDTQYF. The CDR3 nucleotides are TGTGCCAGCAGTCGCCGGCCGGACGCCCAGGGGACAGATACGCAGTATTTT. The V gene is TRBV27, the J gene TRBJ2-3; D is perhaps TRBD1 (6 bases). CDR1 is MNHEY and CDR2 is SMNVEV in the germline V gene (reference sequence). The CDR3 runs to 17 residues. The V and J ends lost 5 bases and 3 bases respectively, with 21 bases between them.